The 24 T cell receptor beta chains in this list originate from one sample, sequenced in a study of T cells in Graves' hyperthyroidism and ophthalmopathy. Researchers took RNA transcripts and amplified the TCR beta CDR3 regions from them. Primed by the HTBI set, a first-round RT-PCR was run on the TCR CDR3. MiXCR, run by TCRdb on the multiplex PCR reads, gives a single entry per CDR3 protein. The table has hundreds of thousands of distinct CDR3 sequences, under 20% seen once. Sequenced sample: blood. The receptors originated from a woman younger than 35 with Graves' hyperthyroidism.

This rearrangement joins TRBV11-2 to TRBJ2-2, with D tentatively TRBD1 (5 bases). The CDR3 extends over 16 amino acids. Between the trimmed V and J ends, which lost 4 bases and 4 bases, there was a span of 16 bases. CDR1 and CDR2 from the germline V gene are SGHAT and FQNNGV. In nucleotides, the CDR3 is TGTGCCAGCAGCTCCACAGGCCCCCGAGGCACCGGGGAGCTGTTTTTT. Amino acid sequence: CASSSTGPRGTGELFF.

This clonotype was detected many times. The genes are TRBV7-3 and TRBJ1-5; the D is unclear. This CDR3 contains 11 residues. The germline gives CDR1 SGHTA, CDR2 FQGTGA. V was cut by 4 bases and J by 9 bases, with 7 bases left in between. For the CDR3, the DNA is TGTGCCAGCAGCTCCCCCTCGCCCCAGCATTTT. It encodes CASSSPSPQHF.

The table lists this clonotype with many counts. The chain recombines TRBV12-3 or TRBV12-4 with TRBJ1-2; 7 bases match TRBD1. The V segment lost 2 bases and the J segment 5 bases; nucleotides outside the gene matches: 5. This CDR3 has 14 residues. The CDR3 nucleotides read TGTGCCAGCAGTTTACAGGGGGTGGGGTATGGCTACACCTTC. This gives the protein CASSLQGVGYGYTF.

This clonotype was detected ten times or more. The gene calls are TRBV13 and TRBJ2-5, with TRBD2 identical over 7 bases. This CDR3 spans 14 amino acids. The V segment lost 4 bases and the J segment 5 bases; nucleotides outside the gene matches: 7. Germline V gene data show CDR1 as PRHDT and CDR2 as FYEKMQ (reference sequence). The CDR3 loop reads CASSSGLVKETQYF. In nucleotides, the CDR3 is TGTGCCAGCAGCTCCGGACTAGTTAAGGAGACCCAGTACTTC.

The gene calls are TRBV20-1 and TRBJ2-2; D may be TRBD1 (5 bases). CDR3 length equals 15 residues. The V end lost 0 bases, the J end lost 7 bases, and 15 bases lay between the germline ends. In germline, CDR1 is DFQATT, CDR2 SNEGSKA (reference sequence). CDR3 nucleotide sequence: TGCAGTGCTAGAGATAGCAGGGCAGACCACGGGGAGCTGTTTTTT. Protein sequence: CSARDSRADHGELFF.

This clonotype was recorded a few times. Here the CDR3 reads CASSQDDGYEQYF. CDR3 nucleotide sequence: TGTGCCAGCAGCCAAGATGACGGCTACGAGCAGTACTTC. V and J are TRBV14 and TRBJ2-7; D unclear. Between the trimmed V and J ends, which lost 0 bases and 3 bases, there was a span of 6 bases. Germline V CDR1 and CDR2: SGHDN, FVKESK. The CDR3 length is 13 residues.

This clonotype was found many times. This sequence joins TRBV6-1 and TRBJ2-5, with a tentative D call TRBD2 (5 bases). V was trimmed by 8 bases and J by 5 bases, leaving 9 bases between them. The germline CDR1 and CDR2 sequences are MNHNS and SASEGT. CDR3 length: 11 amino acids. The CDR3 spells CASREGETQYF. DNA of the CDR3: TGTGCCAGCCGGGAAGGGGAGACCCAGTACTTC.

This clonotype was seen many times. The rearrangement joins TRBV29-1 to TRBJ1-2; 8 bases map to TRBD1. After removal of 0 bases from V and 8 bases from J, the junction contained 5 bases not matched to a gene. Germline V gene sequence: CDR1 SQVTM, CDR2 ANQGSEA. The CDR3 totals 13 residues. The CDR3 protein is CSVEDRGRLGYTF. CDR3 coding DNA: TGCAGCGTTGAAGACAGGGGGCGCTTAGGCTACACCTTC.

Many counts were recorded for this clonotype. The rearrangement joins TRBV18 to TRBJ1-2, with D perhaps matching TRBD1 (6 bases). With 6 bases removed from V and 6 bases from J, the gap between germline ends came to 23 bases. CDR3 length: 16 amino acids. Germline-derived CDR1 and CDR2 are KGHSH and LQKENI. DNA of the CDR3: TGTGCCAGCTCCGCACTACAGGGCTCCGAAATGGATGGCTACACCTTC. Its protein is CASSALQGSEMDGYTF.

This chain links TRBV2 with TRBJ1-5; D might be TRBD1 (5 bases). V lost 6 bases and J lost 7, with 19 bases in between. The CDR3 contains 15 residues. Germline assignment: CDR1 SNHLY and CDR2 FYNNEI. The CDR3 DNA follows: TGTGCCAGCAGACCCAGGGCCGAAAAAGGGCAGCCCCAGCATTTT. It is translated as CASRPRAEKGQPQHF.

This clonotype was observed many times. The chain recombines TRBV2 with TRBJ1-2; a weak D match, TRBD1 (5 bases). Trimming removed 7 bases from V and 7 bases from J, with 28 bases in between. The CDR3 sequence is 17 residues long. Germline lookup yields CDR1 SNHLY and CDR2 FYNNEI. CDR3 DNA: TGTGCCAGCATCCCAGACAGAGACAACTTGAAGGGTTCTGGCTACACCTTC. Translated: CASIPDRDNLKGSGYTF.

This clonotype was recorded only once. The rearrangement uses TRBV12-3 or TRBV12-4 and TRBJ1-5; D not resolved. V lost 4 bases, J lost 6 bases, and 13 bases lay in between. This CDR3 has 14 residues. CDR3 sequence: CASSSTNVGQPQHF. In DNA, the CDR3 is TGTGCCAGCAGTTCCACCAACGTTGGTCAGCCCCAGCATTTT.

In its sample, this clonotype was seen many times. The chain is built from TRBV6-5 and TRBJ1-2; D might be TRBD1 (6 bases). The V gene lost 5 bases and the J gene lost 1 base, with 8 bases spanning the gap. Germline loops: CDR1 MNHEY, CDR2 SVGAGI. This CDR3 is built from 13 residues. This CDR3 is CASSRDNNYGYTF. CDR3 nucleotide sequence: TGTGCCAGCAGTCGGGACAATAACTATGGCTACACCTTC.

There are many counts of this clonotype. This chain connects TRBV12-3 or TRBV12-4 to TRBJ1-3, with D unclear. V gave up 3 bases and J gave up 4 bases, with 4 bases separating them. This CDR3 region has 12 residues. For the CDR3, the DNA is TGTGCCAGCAGTTTGTTGGGAAACACCATATATTTT. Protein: CASSLLGNTIYF.

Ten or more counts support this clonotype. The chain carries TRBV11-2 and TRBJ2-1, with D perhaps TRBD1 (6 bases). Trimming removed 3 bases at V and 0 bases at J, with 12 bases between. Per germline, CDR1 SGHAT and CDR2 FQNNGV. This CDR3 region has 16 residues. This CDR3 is CASSFDRFGSYNEQFF. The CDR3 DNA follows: TGTGCCAGCAGCTTTGACAGGTTCGGCTCCTACAATGAGCAGTTCTTC.

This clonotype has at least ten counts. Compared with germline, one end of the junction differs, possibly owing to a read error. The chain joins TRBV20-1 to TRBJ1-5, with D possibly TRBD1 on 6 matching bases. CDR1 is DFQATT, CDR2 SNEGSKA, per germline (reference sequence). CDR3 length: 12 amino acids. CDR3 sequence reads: CSAIQGFQPQHF. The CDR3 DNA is TGCAGCGCTATACAGGGATTTCAGCCCCAGCATTTT.

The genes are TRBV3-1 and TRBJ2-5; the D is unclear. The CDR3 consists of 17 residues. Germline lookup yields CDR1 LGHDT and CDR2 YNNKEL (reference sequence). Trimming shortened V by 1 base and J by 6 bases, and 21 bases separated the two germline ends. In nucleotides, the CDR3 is TGTGCCAGCAGCCAAGCCTTCGGTCAGCCCGGAAGACAGACCCAGTACTTC. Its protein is CASSQAFGQPGRQTQYF.

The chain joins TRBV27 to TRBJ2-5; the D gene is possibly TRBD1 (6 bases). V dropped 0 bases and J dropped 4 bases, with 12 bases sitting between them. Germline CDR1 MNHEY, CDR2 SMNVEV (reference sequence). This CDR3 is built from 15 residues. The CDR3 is CASSLSRGRGETQYF. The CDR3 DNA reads TGTGCCAGCAGTTTATCCAGGGGTAGAGGAGAGACCCAGTACTTC.

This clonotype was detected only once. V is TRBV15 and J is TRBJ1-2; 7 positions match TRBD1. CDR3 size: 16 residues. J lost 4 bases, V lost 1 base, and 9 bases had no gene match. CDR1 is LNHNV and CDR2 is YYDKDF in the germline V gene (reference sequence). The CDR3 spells CATSRGQGQVGYGYTF. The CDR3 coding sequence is TGTGCCACCAGCAGAGGGCAAGGACAGGTGGGCTATGGCTACACCTTC. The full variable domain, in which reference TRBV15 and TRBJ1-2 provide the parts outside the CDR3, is DAMVIQNPRYQVTQFGKPVTLSCSQTLNHNVMYWYQQKSSQAPKLLFHYYDKDFNNEADTPDNFQSRRPNTSFCFLDIRSPGLGDTAMYLCATSRGQGQVGYGYTFGSGTRLTVV.

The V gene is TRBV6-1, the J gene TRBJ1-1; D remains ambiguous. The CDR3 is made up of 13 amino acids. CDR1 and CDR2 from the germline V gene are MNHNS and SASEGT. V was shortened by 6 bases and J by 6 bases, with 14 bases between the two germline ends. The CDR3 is CASSALEGSEAFF. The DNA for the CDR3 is TGTGCCAGCAGCGCCCTTGAGGGATCTGAAGCTTTCTTT.

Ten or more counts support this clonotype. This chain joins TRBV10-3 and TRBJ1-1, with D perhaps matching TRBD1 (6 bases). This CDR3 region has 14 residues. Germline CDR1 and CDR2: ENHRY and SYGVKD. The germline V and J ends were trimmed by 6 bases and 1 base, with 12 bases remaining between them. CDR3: CAIRTQGRNTEAFF. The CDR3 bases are TGTGCCATCAGGACACAGGGAAGGAACACTGAAGCTTTCTTT.

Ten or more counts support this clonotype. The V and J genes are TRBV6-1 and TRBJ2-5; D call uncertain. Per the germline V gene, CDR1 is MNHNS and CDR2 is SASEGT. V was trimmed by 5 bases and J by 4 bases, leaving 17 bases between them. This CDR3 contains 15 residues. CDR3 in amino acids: CASSRPDTVGETQYF. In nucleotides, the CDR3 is TGTGCCAGCAGTAGACCAGACACGGTGGGAGAGACCCAGTACTTC.

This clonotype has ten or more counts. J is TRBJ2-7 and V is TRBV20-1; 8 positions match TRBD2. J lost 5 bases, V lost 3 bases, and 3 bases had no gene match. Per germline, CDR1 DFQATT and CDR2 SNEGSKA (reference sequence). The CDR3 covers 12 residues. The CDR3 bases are TGCAGTGCTAGGCGGGGGGATCACGAGCAGTACTTC. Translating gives CSARRGDHEQYF.

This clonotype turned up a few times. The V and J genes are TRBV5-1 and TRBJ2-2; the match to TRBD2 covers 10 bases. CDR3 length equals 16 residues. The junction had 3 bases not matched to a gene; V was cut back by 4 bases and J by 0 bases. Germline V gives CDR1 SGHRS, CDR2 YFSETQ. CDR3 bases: TGCGCCAGCAGCGGGACTAGCGACACGAACACCGGGGAGCTGTTTTTT. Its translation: CASSGTSDTNTGELFF.